The present T cell receptor beta chain was sequenced within a study of T cells after yellow fever vaccination. Study in general: The SMART-Seq v4 Ultra Low Input method served to prepare the low-cell-number fractions.

Overall study results and limits: A large majority of primary-vaccination clones showed up again after the booster (approximately 95% CD4, around 85% CD8). On re-exposure, the response was weaker but peaked faster, at day 5 versus 15.

This clonotype has just a few counts. Its matching antigen is unknown. Each CDR3 protein is one row after TCRdb ran MiXCR on the 5' RACE reads. There are 350,000 to 450,000 distinct CDR3 sequences in the sample; 6% to 8% occur only once, and over 12% lies in the top ten. The specimen comprised PBMCs, sampled 5 days after the yellow fever booster vaccination. The origin of this receptor is a young man who received the YFV17D yellow fever vaccine.

The chain's CDR3 is CAEPRERHGELFF. In nucleotides, the CDR3 is TGTGCCGAACCCAGGGAACGACACGGGGAGCTGTTTTTT. The chain employs TRBV11-2 and TRBJ2-2; D is possibly TRBD1 (5 bases). The CDR3 has 13 residues. V was cut by 11 bases and J by 7 bases, with 17 bases left in between. Germline CDR1 is SGHAT and CDR2 is FQNNGV.